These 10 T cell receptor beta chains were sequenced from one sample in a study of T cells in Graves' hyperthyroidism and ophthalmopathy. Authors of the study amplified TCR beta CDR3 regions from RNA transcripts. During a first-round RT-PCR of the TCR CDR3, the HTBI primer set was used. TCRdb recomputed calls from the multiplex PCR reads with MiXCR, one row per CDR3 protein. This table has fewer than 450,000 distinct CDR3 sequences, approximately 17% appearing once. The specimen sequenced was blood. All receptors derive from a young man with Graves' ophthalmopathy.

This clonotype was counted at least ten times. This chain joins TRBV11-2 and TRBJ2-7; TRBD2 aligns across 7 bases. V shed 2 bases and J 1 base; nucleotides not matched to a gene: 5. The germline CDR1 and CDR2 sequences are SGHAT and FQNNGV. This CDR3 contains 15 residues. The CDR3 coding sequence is TGTGCCAGCAGCTTAAGTGCGGGGGTGTCCTACGAGCAGTACTTC. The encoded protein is CASSLSAGVSYEQYF.

CDR3 protein: CASSESGGFSYEQYF. DNA for the CDR3: TGTGCCAGCAGTGAATCCGGCGGGTTTTCCTACGAGCAGTACTTC. The chain is built from TRBV25-1 and TRBJ2-7; D is perhaps TRBD2 (5 bases). V was pared by 1 base and J by 1 base, with 11 bases between. The CDR3 is 15 amino acids. CDR1 and CDR2 from the germline V gene are MGHDK and SYGVNS.

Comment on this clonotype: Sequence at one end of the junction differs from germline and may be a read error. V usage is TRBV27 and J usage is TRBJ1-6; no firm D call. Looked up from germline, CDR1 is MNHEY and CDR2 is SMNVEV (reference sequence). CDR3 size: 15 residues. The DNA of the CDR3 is TGTACCAGCAGTTTGGTGGGATTTTCCAATTCACCCCTCCACTTT. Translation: CTSSLVGFSNSPLHF.

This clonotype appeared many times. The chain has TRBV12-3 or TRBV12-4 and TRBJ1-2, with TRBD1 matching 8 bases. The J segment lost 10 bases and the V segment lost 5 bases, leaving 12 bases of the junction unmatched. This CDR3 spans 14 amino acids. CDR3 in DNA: TGTGCCAGCAGTCCGACGGACAGGGTGACGTCCTACACCTTC. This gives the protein CASSPTDRVTSYTF.

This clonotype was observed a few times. CDR3 region: CASSRPGGQTEAFF. In nucleotides, the CDR3 is TGCGCCAGCAGCCGCCCAGGGGGCCAGACTGAAGCTTTCTTT. The gene calls are TRBV4-1 and TRBJ1-1, with TRBD1 matching 8 bases. The germline V gene has CDR1 MGHRA and CDR2 YSYEKL. This CDR3 has 14 amino acids. With 4 bases clipped from V and 5 bases from J, the junction kept 6 bases outside the gene matches.

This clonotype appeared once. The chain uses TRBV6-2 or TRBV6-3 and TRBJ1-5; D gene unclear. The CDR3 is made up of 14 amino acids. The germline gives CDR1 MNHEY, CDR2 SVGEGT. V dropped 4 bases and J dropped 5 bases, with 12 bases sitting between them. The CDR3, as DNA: TGTGCCAGCAGTTCGGGCAGCTCCTATCAGCCCCAGCATTTT. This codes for CASSSGSSYQPQHF.

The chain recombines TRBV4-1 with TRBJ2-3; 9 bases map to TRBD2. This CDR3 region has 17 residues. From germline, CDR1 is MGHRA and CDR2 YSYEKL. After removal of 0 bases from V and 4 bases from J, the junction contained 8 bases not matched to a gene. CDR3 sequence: CASSQDRAGGPSDTQYF. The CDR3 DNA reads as TGCGCCAGCAGCCAAGATCGCGCGGGGGGGCCCTCAGATACGCAGTATTTT.

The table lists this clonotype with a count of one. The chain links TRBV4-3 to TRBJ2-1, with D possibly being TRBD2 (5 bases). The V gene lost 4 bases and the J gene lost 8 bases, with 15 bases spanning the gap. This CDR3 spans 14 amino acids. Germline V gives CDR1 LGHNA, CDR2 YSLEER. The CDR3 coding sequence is TGCGCCAGCAGCCTAAGTACCACTAGTGATGAGCAGTTCTTC. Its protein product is CASSLSTTSDEQFF.

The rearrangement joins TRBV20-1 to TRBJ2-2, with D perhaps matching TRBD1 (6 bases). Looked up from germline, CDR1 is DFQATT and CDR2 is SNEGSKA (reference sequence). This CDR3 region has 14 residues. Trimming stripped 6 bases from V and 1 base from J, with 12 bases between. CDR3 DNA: TGCAGTGCCAATTGGGGGCAGAACACCGGGGAGCTGTTTTTT. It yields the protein CSANWGQNTGELFF.

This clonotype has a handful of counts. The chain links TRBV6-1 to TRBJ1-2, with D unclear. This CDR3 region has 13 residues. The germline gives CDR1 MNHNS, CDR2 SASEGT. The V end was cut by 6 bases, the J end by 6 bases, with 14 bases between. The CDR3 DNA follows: TGTGCCAGCAGATTAAGGCAGGATGATGGCTACACCTTC. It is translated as CASRLRQDDGYTF.